This T cell receptor (beta chain) was retrieved from a study of blood T cell repertoires in COVID-19. CDR1 is SGHAT, CDR2 FQNNGV, per germline. This CDR3 is 14 amino acids long. V was clipped by 8 bases and J by 2 bases; unmatched bases: 4. Assay: immunoSEQ multiplex PCR; the TCRdb copy retains only in-frame clones and omits some. The sample yields around 200,000 clones, approximately 85% seen once. The sample consisted of peripheral blood. The receptor was derived from a man between 60 and 75 years old with acute or convalescent COVID-19. The rearrangement links TRBV11-2 to TRBJ2-3; 10 bases map to TRBD1. The CDR3 protein is CASYDRGLTDTQYF. In DNA form, the CDR3 reads TGTGCCAGCTATGACAGGGGGCTCACAGATACGCAGTATTTT.